This TCR beta chain stems from a study of CD8+ T cells in alopecia areata. Study-level information: Each day, treated patients took oral tofacitinib twice, at 5 to 10 mg per dose.

This clone was seen a few times. Its antigen is undetermined. The investigators collected lesional scalp punch biopsies and peripheral blood from alopecia areata patients. Separation by sorting yielded CD4+ and CD8+ T cells from PBMCs. The sequencing template was cDNA reverse transcribed from extracted RNA. Assay used: immunoSEQ multiplex PCR; TCRdb lists only in-frame clones, some missing. Of more than 95,000 clones detected, about two fifths appear once; the ten largest clones hold 3.1%. V lost 4 bases, J lost 4 bases, and 14 bases lay in between. Germline CDR1 and CDR2: KGHSH and LQKENI. This CDR3 is 14 amino acids long. General study results and limits: More clonal than normal scalp was lesional scalp, particularly alopecia totalis/universalis.

What was sequenced was CD4+ T cells sorted from blood. J is TRBJ2-7 and V is TRBV18; perhaps D is TRBD1 or TRBD2 (6 bases each). This clonotype was obtained from a human donor with alopecia areata. CDR3 residues: CASSRGAATYEQYF. The CDR3 bases are TGTGCCAGCTCACGGGGGGCGGCCACATACGAGCAGTACTTC. Full variable domain (rest looked up from reference TRBV18 and TRBJ2-7): NAGVMQNPRHLVRRRGQEARLRCSPMKGHSHVYWYRQLPEEGLKFMVYLQKENIIDESGMPKERFSAEFPKEGPSILRIQQVVRGDSAAYFCASSRGAATYEQYFGPGTRLTVT.